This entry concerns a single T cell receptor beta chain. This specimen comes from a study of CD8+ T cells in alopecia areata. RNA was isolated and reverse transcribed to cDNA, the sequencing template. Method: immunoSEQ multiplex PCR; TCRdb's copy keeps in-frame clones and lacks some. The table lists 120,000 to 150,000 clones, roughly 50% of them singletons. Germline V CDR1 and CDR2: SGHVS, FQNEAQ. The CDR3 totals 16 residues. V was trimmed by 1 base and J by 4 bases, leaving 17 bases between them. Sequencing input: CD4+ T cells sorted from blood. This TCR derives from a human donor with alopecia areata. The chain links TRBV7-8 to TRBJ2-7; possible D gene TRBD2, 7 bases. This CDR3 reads CASSLGSIRGAYEQYF. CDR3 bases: TGTGCCAGCAGCTTAGGTAGTATCCGGGGGGCTTACGAGCAGTACTTC.